The rows below give T cell receptor beta chains drawn from one sample of a study of blood T cell repertoires in COVID-19. This table comes from immunoSEQ multiplex PCR, and its TCRdb copy is limited to in-frame clones, with some not included. In the table there are approximately 150,000 clones, around 80% of which are singletons. The sequencing input was peripheral blood. These receptors all come from a man aged 55 to 70 with active or convalescent COVID-19. Each CDR3 is given with its conserved first and last residue. D genes are given only for firm matches. Only some rows state a clone size, as once, few, many or a class for expanded clones.

>TRBD2|once|TRBJ2-5|TRBV29-1
TGCAGCGTTCATGGGAAGGGACTAGCGCCCCAAGAGACCCAGTACTTC
CSVHGKGLAPQETQYF
>TRBD1|-|TRBJ1-1|TRBV12-5
TGTGCTAGTGGTTTGGTCGCTCCCGGGACAGAGCTGAACACTGAAGCTTTCTTT
CASGLVAPGTELNTEAFF
>TRBD1|-|TRBJ1-6|TRBV18
TGTGCCAGCTCACCAGGCGACAGGGGAGTCTCCTATAATTCACCCCTCCACTTT
CASSPGDRGVSYNSPLHF
>TRBD1|-|TRBJ1-2|TRBV4-1
TGCGCCAGCAGCCAACAAGGTCAGGGGGTGGGAGCTAACTATGGCTACACCTTC
CASSQQGQGVGANYGYTF
>-|-|TRBJ2-5|TRBV12-5
TGTGCTAGTGGCTTACGGGTATCGGGGACCCAGTACTTC
CASGLRVSGTQYF
>-|-|TRBJ2-3|TRBV11-2
TGTGCCAGCAGCTTAGGCGGGACGGCAAGCACAGATACGCAGTATTTT
CASSLGGTASTDTQYF
>-|-|TRBJ2-1|TRBV19
TGTGCCAGTAGTGCCGCTAGAGCCTATGAGCAGTTCTTC
CASSAARAYEQFF
>-|-|TRBJ2-3|TRBV9
TGTGCCAGCAGCGTCGGTAGAACAGATACGCAGTATTTT
CASSVGRTDTQYF
>TRBD1|-|TRBJ2-2|TRBV19
TGTGCCAGTAGTCTCAGACAGGGGTGGAGGACCGGGGAGCTGTTTTTT
CASSLRQGWRTGELFF
>TRBD1|few|TRBJ2-4|TRBV11-3
TGTGCCAGCAGCCCCGGGACAGGGCGCGTTCAGTACTTC
CASSPGTGRVQYF
>-|once|TRBJ2-3|TRBV29-1
TGCAGCGTTGAAGACGGCACAGATACGCAGTATTTT
CSVEDGTDTQYF
>TRBD1|-|TRBJ1-4|TRBV15
TGTGCCACCAGCAGAGATCCGGCAGGGGGCCCTAATGAAAAACTGTTTTTT
CATSRDPAGGPNEKLFF
>TRBD1|-|TRBJ1-1|TRBV7-9
TGTGCCAGCAGCTTCCCCATCGACAGGGGTAACACTGAAGCTTTCTTT
CASSFPIDRGNTEAFF
>TRBD2|-|TRBJ2-3|TRBV5-1
TGCGCCACTACACTTTTAGGCGGGGGGGTCTCAGATACGCAGTATTTT
CATTLLGGGVSDTQYF
>TRBD2|-|TRBJ2-3|TRBV19
TGTGCCAGTACGGGCGGGAGGGGCGAGGCGGGGTATTTT
CASTGGRGEAGYF
>TRBD2|-|TRBJ2-1|TRBV5-1
TGCGCCAGCAGCTTGGGCCTAGCGGGCGGCAATGAGCAGTTCTTC
CASSLGLAGGNEQFF
>-|-|TRBJ1-3|TRBV7-6
TGTGCCAGCAGCTTAGCCCCAGGCGGAAACACCATATATTTT
CASSLAPGGNTIYF
>TRBD1|-|TRBJ1-2|TRBV10-2
TGCGCCAGCAGTAAAGTCGGACAGGGGGCCTCCTATGGCTACACCTTC
CASSKVGQGASYGYTF
>TRBD1|-|TRBJ1-1|TRBV29-1
TGCAGCGTTGAAGGGGACAGGGGGCGCGGAGCTTTCTTT
CSVEGDRGRGAFF
>-|-|TRBJ2-5|TRBV7-2
TGTGCCAGCAGCTTGCCCCCGGGGTTGGGCCACCACTTGTACTTC
CASSLPPGLGHHLYF